This TCR beta chain is drawn from a study of T cell repertoires in cytomegalovirus infection. Study-level background: Both a matching HLA type and CMV infection were indicated by public TCR beta signatures.

CDR1 is SQVTM, CDR2 ANQGSEA, per germline. The CDR3 runs to 11 residues. V gave up 6 bases and J gave up 6 bases, with 12 bases separating them. A single record per CDR3 protein comes from TCRdb applying MiXCR to the reads. The sample shows 200,000 to 250,000 distinct CDR3 sequences, about 39% of them seen only once. This clonotype was recorded a few times. Its antigen is as yet unknown. The sample consisted of CD8+ T cells from cultured PBMCs, taken from culture after CMV antigen stimulation. The TCR comes from a human donor in good health (CMV status not recorded). Some clones in this sample may be carry-over from other donors' samples. The chain recombines TRBV29-1 with TRBJ2-7; D ambiguous. CDR3 region: CSVPWESEQYF. As DNA, the CDR3 is TGCAGCGTCCCCTGGGAATCCGAGCAGTACTTC.